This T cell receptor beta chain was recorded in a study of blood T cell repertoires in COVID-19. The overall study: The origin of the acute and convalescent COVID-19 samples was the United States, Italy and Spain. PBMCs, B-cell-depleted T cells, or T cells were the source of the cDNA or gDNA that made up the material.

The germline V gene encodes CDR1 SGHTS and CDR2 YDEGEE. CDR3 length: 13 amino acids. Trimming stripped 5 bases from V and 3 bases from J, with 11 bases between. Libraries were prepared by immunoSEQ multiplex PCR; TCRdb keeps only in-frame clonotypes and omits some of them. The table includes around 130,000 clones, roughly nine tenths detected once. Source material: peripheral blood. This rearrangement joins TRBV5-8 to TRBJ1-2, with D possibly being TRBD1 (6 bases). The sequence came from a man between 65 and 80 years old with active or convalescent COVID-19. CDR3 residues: CASSSGTHYGYTF. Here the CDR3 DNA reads TGTGCCAGCAGTTCCGGGACACACTATGGCTACACCTTC. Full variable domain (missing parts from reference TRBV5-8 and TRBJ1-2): EAGVTQSPTHLIKTRGQQATLRCSPISGHTSVYWYQQALGLGLQFLLWYDEGEERNRGNFPPRFSGRQFPNYSSELNVNALELEDSALYLCASSSGTHYGYTFGSGTRLTVV.